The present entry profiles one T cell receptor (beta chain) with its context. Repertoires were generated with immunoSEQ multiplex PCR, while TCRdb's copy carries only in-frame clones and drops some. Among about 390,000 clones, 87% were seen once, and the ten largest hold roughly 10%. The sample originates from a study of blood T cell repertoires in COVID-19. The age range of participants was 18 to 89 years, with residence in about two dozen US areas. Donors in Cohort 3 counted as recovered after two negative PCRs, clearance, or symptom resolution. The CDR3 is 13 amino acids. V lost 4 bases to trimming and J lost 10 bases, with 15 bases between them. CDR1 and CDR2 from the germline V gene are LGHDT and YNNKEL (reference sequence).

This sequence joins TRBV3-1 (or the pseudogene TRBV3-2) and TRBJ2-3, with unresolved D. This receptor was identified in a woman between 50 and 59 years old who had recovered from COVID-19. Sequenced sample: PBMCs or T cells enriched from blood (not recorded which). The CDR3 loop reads CASSPKVGLAQYF. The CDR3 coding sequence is TGTGCCAGCAGCCCGAAAGTTGGTCTAGCGCAGTATTTT.